This T cell receptor (beta chain) was documented in a study of CD8+CD57+ T cells in acquired aplastic anemia. Trimming shortened V by 3 bases and J by 7 bases, and 10 bases separated the two germline ends. CDR1 and CDR2 (germline): LNHDA, SQIVND (reference sequence). This CDR3 has 14 residues. Both TCR beta VDJ combination and CDR3 sequence profiling were carried out. Genomic DNA was the template for this profiling. MiXCR was run by TCRdb on the reads, yielding one entry per CDR3 protein. The sample records 60,000 to 75,000 distinct CDR3 sequences, 50% to 70% being singletons. V is TRBV19 and J is TRBJ1-6; D not resolved. The source is a human donor in good health, serving as a control. Sequenced material: sorted CD4+, CD8+, or CD8+CD57+ T cells (not recorded which) from PBMCs. The DNA for the CDR3 is TGTGCCAGTAGTATCCTGAGGCCGAATTCACCCCTCCACTTT. Translated, it gives CASSILRPNSPLHF.